The 17 T cell receptor beta chains below come from one sample, sequenced in a study of CD8 T cells in Susac syndrome. 0.5 to 1 ug RNA was reverse transcribed with random hexamers. TCRdb itself ran the immunoSEQ multiplex PCR reads through MiXCR, one entry per CDR3 protein. The sample has some 170,000 distinct CDR3 sequences, roughly 94% seen once. Material for sequencing was CD4+ T cells from PBMCs. These TCRs come from a human donor with Susac syndrome.

The chain couples TRBV5-4 to TRBJ2-7, with D possibly being TRBD2 (6 bases). The CDR3 is made up of 14 amino acids. Trimming removed 4 bases from V and 4 bases from J, with 15 bases in between. Germline CDR1 SGHNT, CDR2 YYREEE (reference sequence). The chain's CDR3 is CASSHGGAGYEQYF. The CDR3 DNA is TGTGCCAGCAGCCACGGAGGGGCTGGGTACGAGCAGTACTTC. Complete variable domain (other parts from reference TRBV5-4 and TRBJ2-7): ETGVTQSPTHLIKTRGQQVTLRCSSQSGHNTVSWYQQALGQGPQFIFQYYREEENGRGNFPPRFSGLQFPNYSSELNVNALELDDSALYLCASSHGGAGYEQYFGPGTRLTVT.

The V call is TRBV12-3 or TRBV12-4, the J call TRBJ1-5; D may be TRBD1 (5 bases). CDR3 length: 17 residues. Trimming stripped 0 bases from V and 9 bases from J, with 21 bases between. Here the CDR3 reads CASSLARGRGSRRPQHF. CDR3 nucleotide sequence: TGTGCCAGCAGTTTAGCCCGGGGCCGCGGATCCCGGCGGCCCCAGCATTTT.

J is TRBJ1-1 and V is TRBV3-1; D is possibly TRBD1 (5 bases). This CDR3 spans 14 amino acids. Deletions cut 1 base from V and 4 bases from J, with 10 bases between. Germline V lookup: CDR1 LGHDT, CDR2 YNNKEL (reference sequence). The CDR3 nucleotides are TGTGCCAGCAGCCAAGTTAGGGGTTCCACTGAAGCTTTCTTT. Translated, it gives CASSQVRGSTEAFF.

This rearrangement joins TRBV2 to TRBJ2-7; 11 positions agree with TRBD1. The V gene's germline CDR1 is SNHLY and CDR2 FYNNEI. The CDR3 spans 15 residues. V lost 8 bases to trimming and J lost 0 bases; unmatched junction nucleotides: 6. Here the CDR3 DNA reads TGTGCCAGCGTTCTGGGACAGGGGGTCTCCTACGAGCAGTACTTC. Its protein is CASVLGQGVSYEQYF.

This chain connects TRBV5-4 to TRBJ1-1; TRBD1 matches 8 bases. Trimming cost V 4 bases and J 1 base; bases outside gene matches: 18. Germline V gene lookup returns CDR1 SGHNT and CDR2 YYREEE (reference sequence). The CDR3 covers 19 residues. CDR3 coding DNA: TGTGCCAGCAGCCCAGAAGTTCGGACAGGGAGGTCAAAGAACACTGAAGCTTTCTTT. Translated: CASSPEVRTGRSKNTEAFF. Looking up the rest from reference TRBV5-4 and TRBJ1-1 gives the full variable domain: ETGVTQSPTHLIKTRGQQVTLRCSSQSGHNTVSWYQQALGQGPQFIFQYYREEENGRGNFPPRFSGLQFPNYSSELNVNALELDDSALYLCASSPEVRTGRSKNTEAFFGQGTRLTVV.

The rearrangement uses TRBV30 and TRBJ2-5; D is uncertain. This CDR3 is 12 amino acids long. Germline CDR1 reads GTSNPN; CDR2 reads SVGIG (reference sequence). Trimming removed 2 bases from V and 5 bases from J, with 9 bases in between. The CDR3 DNA reads TGTGCCTGGAGTCGACTGGTGGAGACCCAGTACTTC. Its protein is CAWSRLVETQYF.

A single count supports this clonotype. The chain combines TRBV12-3 or TRBV12-4 with TRBJ2-1; D may be TRBD1 (6 bases). The CDR3 has 16 residues. The ends were cut back, 1 base at V and 5 bases at J, with 15 bases in the middle. CDR3 protein: CASSLGGRQGNNEQFF. The CDR3 DNA sequence: TGTGCCAGCAGTTTAGGGGGCCGGCAGGGGAACAATGAGCAGTTCTTC.

The chain is built from TRBV30 and TRBJ1-1; possible D gene TRBD1, 5 bases. The germline gives CDR1 GTSNPN, CDR2 SVGIG (reference sequence). Trimming shortened V by 3 bases and J by 5 bases, and 7 bases separated the two germline ends. The CDR3 sequence is 11 residues long. The CDR3 DNA reads TGTGCCTGGAGGCGGGGGACTGAAGCTTTCTTT. Amino acids: CAWRRGTEAFF.

This rearrangement joins TRBV12-3 or TRBV12-4 to TRBJ1-1, with D unresolved. The CDR3 has 12 amino acids. Between the trimmed V and J ends, which lost 2 bases and 5 bases, there was a span of 6 bases. This CDR3 is CASSLYGTEAFF. The DNA of the CDR3 is TGTGCCAGCAGTTTATATGGGACTGAAGCTTTCTTT.

The chain employs TRBV12-3 or TRBV12-4 and TRBJ1-2; 7 nucleotides line up with TRBD1. With V trimmed by 3 bases and J by 5 bases, 6 bases remained unmatched. The CDR3 is made up of 14 amino acids. CDR3 protein: CASSLGQMSYGYTF. In nucleotides, the CDR3 is TGTGCCAGCAGTTTGGGACAGATGAGTTATGGCTACACCTTC.

This chain joins TRBV30 and TRBJ2-1; D call uncertain. CDR1 and CDR2 from the germline V gene are GTSNPN and SVGIG (reference sequence). Trimming took 2 bases from V and 9 from J, leaving 8 bases between them. The CDR3 has 11 residues. The CDR3 DNA reads TGTGCCTGGAGTCGAAAGACTGAGCAGTTCTTC. Its translation: CAWSRKTEQFF.

This chain connects TRBV18 to TRBJ1-4; no clear D gene. Germline lookup yields CDR1 KGHSH and CDR2 LQKENI. V lost 3 bases and J 2 bases, leaving 7 bases between the germline ends. The CDR3 is 14 amino acids. CDR3 residues: CASSPQETNEKLFF. DNA for the CDR3: TGTGCCAGCTCACCCCAGGAGACTAATGAAAAACTGTTTTTT.

For the CDR3, the DNA is TGCGCCAGCAGCCAAGCGTCAAGCACAGATACGCAGTATTTT. This gives the protein CASSQASSTDTQYF. The chain is built from TRBV4-3 and TRBJ2-3, with D uncertain. The germline gives CDR1 LGHNA, CDR2 YSLEER. The CDR3 is 14 residues long. The ends were cut back, 1 base at V and 0 bases at J, with 5 bases in the middle.

V usage is TRBV2 and J usage is TRBJ1-2; no clear D. Trimming removed 7 bases from V and 1 base from J, with 22 bases in between. Germline CDR1 reads SNHLY; CDR2 reads FYNNEI. The CDR3 spans 17 residues. The CDR3: CASIYRVRTPINYGYTF. Written as DNA, the CDR3 is TGTGCCAGCATCTACCGAGTTCGAACGCCAATTAACTATGGCTACACCTTC.

This clonotype appeared a single time. The chain uses TRBV6-2 or TRBV6-3 and TRBJ2-3, with D tentatively TRBD1 or TRBD2 (5 bases each). The length of the CDR3 is 18 residues. The germline gives CDR1 MNHEY, CDR2 SVGEGT. V dropped 4 bases and J dropped 0 bases, with 20 bases sitting between them. The DNA for the CDR3 is TGTGCCAGCAGTTCGACACAGGTGGTGGGAGTCAGCACAGATACGCAGTATTTT. Encoded protein: CASSSTQVVGVSTDTQYF.

This clonotype was detected once. The CDR3 nucleotides are TGTGCCAGCAGCGGGGGACAGGGGAATGAAAAACTGTTTTTT. Its translation is CASSGGQGNEKLFF. The chain employs TRBV3-1 and TRBJ1-4, with 10 nucleotides matching TRBD1. The J segment lost 5 bases and the V segment lost 5 bases, leaving 2 bases of the junction unmatched. CDR3 length equals 14 residues. Germline V gives CDR1 LGHDT, CDR2 YNNKEL (reference sequence).

The chain is built from TRBV30 and TRBJ2-5, with D hard to call. Germline V lookup: CDR1 GTSNPN, CDR2 SVGIG (reference sequence). Between the trimmed V and J ends, which lost 0 bases and 7 bases, there was a span of 9 bases. CDR3 length: 12 amino acids. CDR3 in DNA: TGTGCCTGGAGTGTACGGTTGGGGACCCAGTACTTC. Translated: CAWSVRLGTQYF.